This T cell receptor (beta chain) was documented in a study of T-cell reconstitution after alpha-beta-depleted transplantation in children. Study results and limitations: About two months after transplant, alpha-beta T cells reportedly came from several hundred expanded graft clones. Newly produced T cells mostly accounted for T-cell counts and diversity one year post-transplant.

In the case of this clonotype: Its antigen is as yet unknown.

Preparing the TCRbeta library involved the use of unique molecular identifiers. TCRdb passed the PCR reads through MiXCR, listing each CDR3 protein once. The sample shows some 830,000 distinct CDR3 sequences, approximately 15% of them seen only once. The sample consisted of PBMCs, mostly from graft donor cells, taken 360 days after TCRalphabeta/CD19-depleted stem cell transplant. The clonotype was recovered from a male patient between 5 and 17 years old who had a stem cell transplant for acute lymphoblastic leukemia, so the T cells may come from the graft donor.

The CDR3 nucleotides read TGTGCCAGCAGTGAAGAGGGGGGCGCGGAGGAGGAGTTCTTC. Residues: CASSEEGGAEEEFF. V usage is TRBV6-1 and J usage is TRBJ2-1; D possibly matches TRBD1 or TRBD2 (6 bases each). V was shortened by 1 base and J by 14 bases, with 18 bases between the two germline ends. Germline V lookup: CDR1 MNHNS, CDR2 SASEGT. The CDR3 contains 14 residues.